Below, 9 T cell receptor beta chains from the same sample are listed, as sequenced in a study of identical twins. TCRdb reprocessed the 5' RACE reads via MiXCR and lists one record per CDR3 protein. There are hundreds of thousands of distinct CDR3 sequences in the sample; 7.1% occur only once, and roughly 1.5% lies in the top ten. Another study also made use of these data, one on yellow fever vaccine responses in identical twins.

Source material: PBMCs. The receptors stem from a woman aged 18-29 years in good health.

The rearrangement uses TRBV3-1 and TRBJ1-1; D ambiguous. The germline V gene has CDR1 LGHDT and CDR2 YNNKEL (reference sequence). Trimming removed 0 bases from V and 3 bases from J, with 8 bases in between. This CDR3 region has 14 residues. CDR3 sequence reads: CASSQEAGHTEAFF. As DNA, the CDR3 is TGTGCCAGCAGCCAAGAAGCAGGTCACACTGAAGCTTTCTTT.

V is TRBV9 and J is TRBJ1-1; weak D call: TRBD1 (5 bases). CDR1 is SGDLS, CDR2 YYNGEE, per germline. Trimming shortened V by 6 bases and J by 3 bases, and 12 bases separated the two germline ends. This CDR3 has 13 amino acids. The CDR3 DNA reads as TGTGCCAGCAAGCGGGGACTGGACACTGAAGCTTTCTTT. This translates into CASKRGLDTEAFF. The full variable domain, its missing parts supplied by reference TRBV9 and TRBJ1-1, is DSGVTQTPKHLITATGQRVTLRCSPRSGDLSVYWYQQSLDQGLQFLIQYYNGEERAKGNILERFSAQQFPDLHSELNLSSLELGDSALYFCASKRGLDTEAFFGQGTRLTVV.

There are many counts of this clonotype. This chain joins TRBV28 and TRBJ2-5; D gene uncertain. CDR1 is MDHEN, CDR2 SYDVKM, per germline. The CDR3 has 15 amino acids. The V and J ends lost 1 base and 5 bases respectively, with 14 bases between them. The CDR3 loop reads CASSLSALLVETQYF. The CDR3 region has the DNA TGTGCCAGCAGTTTATCGGCTCTGTTGGTGGAGACCCAGTACTTC.

The table lists this clonotype with many counts. V is TRBV25-1 and J is TRBJ2-7; no definite D call. Trimming stripped 2 bases from V and 10 bases from J, with 9 bases between. The CDR3 is 11 residues long. Germline V lookup: CDR1 MGHDK, CDR2 SYGVNS. In DNA, the CDR3 is TGTGCCAGCAGTGAAGGCCAGCTACAGTACGTC. It yields the protein CASSEGQLQYV.

This clonotype has at least ten counts. The chain carries TRBV12-3 or TRBV12-4 and TRBJ1-2; D uncertain. Trimming took 7 bases from V and 3 from J, leaving 15 bases between them. The CDR3 runs to 14 residues. For the CDR3, the DNA is TGTGCCAGCACTCCCGATCAAGTAGACTATGGCTACACCTTC. This sequence encodes CASTPDQVDYGYTF.

This chain uses TRBV6-1 with TRBJ2-3; 10 bases align to TRBD2. J lost 3 bases, V lost 2 bases, and 11 bases had no gene match. Germline loops: CDR1 MNHNS, CDR2 SASEGT. The CDR3 runs 18 residues. The CDR3 region is CASSESGASGSLTDTQYF. CDR3 coding DNA: TGTGCCAGCAGTGAATCCGGGGCTAGCGGGAGCCTAACAGATACGCAGTATTTT.

This clonotype was seen only a few times. This chain links TRBV18 with TRBJ2-6; the D is unclear. Germline values: CDR1 KGHSH, CDR2 LQKENI. The CDR3 has 15 amino acids. V dropped 6 bases and J dropped 0 bases, with 9 bases sitting between them. The CDR3 DNA sequence: TGTGCCAGCTCCCTACACAACTCTGGGGCCAACGTCCTGACTTTC. It is translated as CASSLHNSGANVLTF.

The sample holds many counts of this clonotype. This rearrangement joins TRBV15 to TRBJ2-6; no clear D gene. The CDR3 has 15 amino acids. The V gene lost 5 bases and the J gene lost 1 base, with 9 bases spanning the gap. The germline V gene encodes CDR1 LNHNV and CDR2 YYDKDF (reference sequence). The chain's CDR3 is CATSLMDSGANVLTF. As DNA, the CDR3 is TGTGCCACCAGCCTTATGGATTCTGGGGCCAACGTCCTGACTTTC.

Many counts were recorded for this clonotype. The V and J genes are TRBV13 and TRBJ2-3; D is unclear. The V end lost 5 bases, the J end lost 6 bases, and 21 bases lay between the germline ends. Germline CDR1 PRHDT, CDR2 FYEKMQ (reference sequence). The CDR3 length is 16 residues. This CDR3 reads CASSRAPSLGADTQYF. CDR3 nucleotides: TGTGCCAGCAGCAGGGCCCCAAGTTTAGGCGCTGATACGCAGTATTTT.